This T cell receptor beta chain comes out of a study of Graves' ophthalmopathy and Graves' hyperthyroidism (dated by TCRdb to the late 2010s). Study-level background: Hyperthyroidism was defined as stable when no progression to ophthalmopathy occurred within 18 months of follow-up. The study used signatures of the TCR beta repertoire to tell Graves' ophthalmopathy apart from Graves' hyperthyroidism and to predict which patients would progress to ophthalmopathy. In total, 120 to 150 blood samples were TCR-sequenced: some 40 ophthalmopathy, some 80 hyperthyroidism and roughly 17 hyperthyroidism-to-ophthalmopathy patients. To explore V-J signatures that separate ophthalmopathy from hyperthyroidism, a discovery set of about a hundred patients was enrolled, consisting of approximately 45 with ophthalmopathy and approximately 60 with stable hyperthyroidism. For independent validation, a separate cohort was made up of 18 hyperthyroidism patients plus 17 patients who later progressed from hyperthyroidism to ophthalmopathy. In roughly six hyperthyroidism patients, the T-cell repertoires found in thyroid tissue were compared with those found in blood. Following sampling, methimazole starting at 30 mg daily was administered to hyperthyroidism patients, and high-dose intravenous methylprednisolone was administered to ophthalmopathy patients.

Patients with hyperthyroidism were aged 18 to 65 years, had been newly diagnosed, and had a disease duration of less than 2 months. Patients with other autoimmune diseases, uncontrolled infections, pregnancy or lactation were excluded from the study. Diagnosis relied on clinical symptoms, serum thyroxine, TRAb, thyroid ultrasound and orbital computed tomography. Total RNA was extracted using Trizol reagent, and RNA quality was checked on an Agilent 2100 Bioanalyzer. CDR1 is given as LNHDA and CDR2 as SQIVND, both from the germline V gene (reference sequence). Taken from cysteine to phenylalanine, the CDR3 has 17 residues. The CDR3 DNA has 51 bases and is translated from base 1. Results and caveats for the whole study, not just this receptor: In cross-validation, the 13-signature model distinguished ophthalmopathy from stable hyperthyroidism with more than 85% sensitivity and 81% to 82% specificity, while in the test set the corresponding values were 80% and 75%. Most expanded thyroid clonotypes with frequency above 0.001 were also detected in blood, suggesting blood repertoires may reflect the thyroid immune response. In validation, the model predicted ophthalmopathy progression with roughly 68% sensitivity and about 73% specificity; eleven to twelve predicted patients were CT-confirmed with GO in a median of about 6.2 months. No statistical method was used to predetermine the sample size, and group allocation was not hidden from the investigators.

For repertoire sequencing, TCR beta CDR3 regions were amplified from RNA transcripts. HTBI primers and the Qiagen OneStep RT-PCR kit were used in a first-round RT-PCR, which was followed by a second-round multiplex PCR, size selection and purification. Libraries were sequenced on an Illumina HiSeq2000 using paired-end 100 bp reads. As for the original processing: Reads were processed with SOAPnuke, discarding reads with adapters, uncalled bases, mean Phred below 15, or no exact constant-primer or identifier match. COPE v1.2.5 was used to merge high-quality paired reads. Unique nucleotide sequences were defined as clonotypes and aligned to IMGT TRB V, D and J references using MiTCR v1.1. The analysis was limited to V-J combinations with a frequency above 0.0001, which together covered approximately 99% of the repertoires. For each V-J combination, a TCR clonal expansion and chaos score was defined as F50 clonal expansion divided by the chaos observed in the TCRdist matrix. Welch's t-statistics and random forest were used to reduce features to over ten V-J combinations, which were fed into a naive Bayes classifier. The similarity between thyroid and blood repertoires was quantified using the Morisita-Horn index. Through fastp at Q25 and MiXCR, TCRdb rebuilt clones from the public reads, retaining in-frame beta chains. Every entry covers one CDR3 protein and lists the most common genes and DNA from its rows. TCRdb, not the original authors, processed these V and J calls. In this sample the table shows over a million distinct CDR3 sequences, roughly 35% of which occur a single time. The ten largest make up more than 9.5% of the sample.

As concerns this clonotype: Its specific antigen is unknown. Base qualities are not at hand, and no much larger clone is one base apart.

The rearranged chain carries TRBV19 and TRBJ2-7, and perhaps TRBD2 as D gene, on 7 matching bases. Judging by the DNA end, TRBJ2-1 fits better; the J call may be wrong. The receptor comes from an adult man with Graves' hyperthyroidism. Sample: peripheral blood or thyroid tissue (not recorded which). For the CDR3, the sequence is CASSISTGGVSYNEQFF. The bases are TGTGCCAGTAGTATAAGTACGGGGGGCGTCTCCTACAATGAGCAGTTCTTC.